The rows below give T cell receptor beta chains drawn from one sample of a study of T cell responses to AZD1222 COVID-19 vaccine. The assay was immunoSEQ multiplex PCR, and TCRdb's table has in-frame clones only and misses some. The sample lists some 140,000 clones, around 90% occurring once. The input for sequencing was peripheral blood, taken on day 0 of AZD1222 vaccination. All receptors derive from an adult in good health. Both conserved end residues are part of each CDR3. Fields, in order: J gene, V gene, clone size, D gene, CDR3 protein, CDR3 DNA. D genes are given only for firm matches. Clone size is shown for a subset of rows, as once, few, many or a class of expanded clone.

J: TRBJ1-2
V: TRBV11-1
size: once
D: TRBD1
CDR3: CASSFHRDRLYGYTF
DNA: TGTGCCAGCAGCTTCCACCGGGACAGGTTGTATGGCTACACCTTC

J: TRBJ1-2
V: TRBV7-3
size: .
D: TRBD1
CDR3: CASSLLPSTGDLNYGYTF
DNA: TGTGCCAGCAGCTTACTCCCGTCCACAGGGGACCTTAACTATGGCTACACCTTC

J: TRBJ1-5
V: TRBV6-2/TRBV6-3
size: .
D: .
CDR3: CASSYPTGQPQHF
DNA: TGTGCCAGCAGTTACCCGACCGGCCAGCCCCAGCATTTT

J: TRBJ2-6
V: TRBV6-2/TRBV6-3
size: few
D: .
CDR3: CASSLAGDGSGANVLTF
DNA: TGTGCCAGCAGTTTGGCAGGGGACGGTTCTGGGGCCAACGTCCTGACTTTC

J: TRBJ1-2
V: TRBV19
size: .
D: TRBD1
CDR3: CASSFVGQAAYGYTF
DNA: TGTGCCAGTAGTTTCGTTGGACAGGCAGCCTATGGCTACACCTTC

J: TRBJ1-2
V: TRBV5-4
size: .
D: .
CDR3: CASSPLSGPNYGYTF
DNA: TGTGCCAGCAGCCCGCTTTCAGGGCCAAACTATGGCTACACCTTC

J: TRBJ2-2
V: TRBV29-1
size: .
D: TRBD1
CDR3: CSVEDFGTEGLFF
DNA: TGCAGCGTTGAAGATTTCGGGACAGAGGGGCTGTTTTTT

J: TRBJ1-1
V: TRBV6-2/TRBV6-3
size: .
D: TRBD1
CDR3: CASSYQTLGSTGQGFTEAFF
DNA: TGTGCCAGCAGTTACCAGACCCTGGGGTCAACGGGACAGGGATTCACTGAAGCTTTCTTT

J: TRBJ1-5
V: TRBV15
size: .
D: TRBD1
CDR3: CATSRERQGYQPQHF
DNA: TGTGCCACCAGCAGAGAGAGACAGGGGTATCAGCCCCAGCATTTT

J: TRBJ1-4
V: TRBV28
size: .
D: .
CDR3: CASSPDRLEKLFF
DNA: TGTGCCAGCAGCCCGGACAGACTTGAAAAACTGTTTTTT

J: TRBJ2-7
V: TRBV6-2/TRBV6-3
size: .
D: .
CDR3: CASSFLLEQYF
DNA: TGTGCCAGCAGTTTCCTTCTCGAGCAGTACTTC